This T cell receptor beta chain was sequenced in a study of OX40 agonist ivuxolimab in advanced cancers. Overall study: Patients assigned to dose escalation were diagnosed with hepatocellular carcinoma, melanoma, renal cell or head and neck cancer.

This CDR3 region has 11 residues. Germline V gives CDR1 SGHAT, CDR2 FQNNGV. V was pared by 3 bases and J by 8 bases, with 8 bases between. Sequencing used immunoSEQ multiplex PCR; TCRdb keeps in-frame clones, though not all of them. Among about 64,000 clones listed, around 84% were seen once. The genes are TRBV11-2 and TRBJ2-7; D gene unclear. This material consisted of CD4+ or CD8+ T cells sorted from blood, taken in a trial of the OX40 agonist ivuxolimab. The receptor was derived from an adult with an advanced solid tumor such as melanoma, head and neck, liver or kidney cancer. The CDR3 region is CASSFDGKQYF. In DNA, the CDR3 is TGTGCCAGCAGCTTTGACGGAAAGCAGTACTTC.